These 27 T cell receptor beta chains share one sample of origin, sequenced in a study of T cell responses to AZD1222 COVID-19 vaccine. Sequencing was performed with immunoSEQ multiplex PCR; in TCRdb, only in-frame clones are kept and a portion is missing. Among some 150,000 clones listed, almost 85% were seen once. Material: peripheral blood, obtained 28 days after the second dose of the MenACWY control vaccine. These receptors came from an adult who received the MenACWY meningococcal vaccine as a control.

Only a few counts were recorded for this clone. J is TRBJ1-6 and V is TRBV7-9, with D tentatively TRBD1 (5 bases). Per germline, CDR1 SEHNR and CDR2 FQNEAQ (reference sequence). V was trimmed by 5 bases and J by 10 bases, leaving 15 bases between them. The CDR3 runs 14 residues. The CDR3 region has the DNA TGTGCCAGCAGCCTTACAGGAATAGAGTCACCCCTCCACTTT. It specifies CASSLTGIESPLHF.

The rearrangement links TRBV27 to TRBJ1-1, with D possibly being TRBD1 (5 bases). The CDR3 totals 12 residues. Germline CDR1 and CDR2: MNHEY and SMNVEV (reference sequence). The V and J ends lost 6 bases and 7 bases respectively, with 12 bases between them. CDR3 in amino acids: CASSTEGIEAFF. DNA of the CDR3: TGTGCCAGCAGCACAGAGGGGATTGAAGCTTTCTTT.

This sequence joins TRBV27 and TRBJ1-2, with D perhaps matching TRBD1 (6 bases). This CDR3 is built from 13 residues. V lost 3 bases to trimming and J lost 5 bases, with 10 bases between them. Per germline, CDR1 MNHEY and CDR2 SMNVEV (reference sequence). Here the CDR3 DNA reads TGTGCCAGCAGTTTGGGGGGGCGTTATGGCTACACCTTC. Residues: CASSLGGRYGYTF.

The J gene is TRBJ2-1, the V gene TRBV3-1 (or the pseudogene TRBV3-2), with D possibly matching TRBD2 (5 bases). The CDR3 runs 14 residues. Trimming pared 2 bases from V and 10 bases from J, leaving 15 bases between. Germline assignment: CDR1 LGHDT and CDR2 YNNKEL (reference sequence). The CDR3 DNA reads as TGTGCCAGCAGCCAAAGCTCGTCTAGCAGCGAGCAGTTCTTC. Its protein product is CASSQSSSSSEQFF.

The chain recombines TRBV5-1 with TRBJ2-7; 9 bases match TRBD1. CDR3 size: 16 residues. Germline CDR1 SGHRS, CDR2 YFSETQ. Trimming cost V 5 bases and J 0 bases; bases outside gene matches: 9. The DNA of the CDR3 is TGCGCCAGCAGAGAGTCGACAGGGGGAGGCTCCTACGAGCAGTACTTC. Its translation is CASRESTGGGSYEQYF.

V is TRBV7-3 and J is TRBJ2-5, with a possible D match to TRBD1 (5 bases). CDR3 length: 15 amino acids. V lost 2 bases to trimming and J lost 5 bases, with 15 bases between them. Germline V gene data show CDR1 as SGHTA and CDR2 as FQGTGA. CDR3 residues: CASSLGEGVRETQYF. In nucleotides, the CDR3 is TGTGCCAGCAGCTTAGGAGAAGGGGTACGGGAGACCCAGTACTTC.

V gene TRBV5-1 combines with J gene TRBJ2-1, with TRBD1 identical over 8 bases. This CDR3 is built from 14 residues. Germline V gene lookup returns CDR1 SGHRS and CDR2 YFSETQ. Trimming removed 4 bases from V and 5 bases from J; junction bases left unmatched: 5. The CDR3 nucleotides read TGCGCCAGCAGCGCAGGACAGGGCCACAATGAGCAGTTCTTC. It encodes CASSAGQGHNEQFF. The whole variable domain, filled in from reference TRBV5-1 and TRBJ2-1, reads KAGVTQTPRYLIKTRGQQVTLSCSPISGHRSVSWYQQTPGQGLQFLFEYFSETQRNKGNFPGRFSGRQFSNSRSEMNVSTLELGDSALYLCASSAGQGHNEQFFGPGTRLTVL.

This clone was counted a few times. The chain has TRBV7-2 and TRBJ2-1, with D possibly matching TRBD2 (6 bases). Germline assignment: CDR1 SGHTA and CDR2 FQGNSA. This CDR3 region has 13 residues. Trimming took 1 base from V and 9 from J, leaving 10 bases between them. CDR3 amino acids: CASSLGWGVEQFF. The CDR3 region has the DNA TGTGCCAGCAGCTTAGGGTGGGGGGTTGAGCAGTTCTTC. Looking up the rest from reference TRBV7-2 and TRBJ2-1 gives the full variable domain: GAGVSQSPSNKVTEKGKDVELRCDPISGHTALYWYRQSLGQGLEFLIYFQGNSAPDKSGLPSDRFSAERTGGSVSTLTIQRTQQEDSAVYLCASSLGWGVEQFFGPGTRLTVL.

J is TRBJ2-7 and V is TRBV4-3, with a possible D match to TRBD2 (6 bases). V shed 2 bases and J shed 4 bases, with 12 bases lying between them. The V gene's germline CDR1 is LGHNA and CDR2 YSLEER. The CDR3 runs to 14 residues. CDR3 sequence reads: CASSQYGSGYEQYF. CDR3 nucleotide sequence: TGCGCCAGCAGCCAATACGGGAGTGGATACGAGCAGTACTTC.

This clone was detected a few times. CDR3 DNA: TGTGCCAGCAGCTTCGGATTACCTAACTATGGCTACACCTTC. Translating it yields CASSFGLPNYGYTF. The rearrangement uses TRBV7-2 and TRBJ1-2; D is ambiguous. Germline values: CDR1 SGHTA, CDR2 FQGNSA. Trimming left V 3 bases short and J 0 bases short, with 8 bases between. This CDR3 spans 14 amino acids.

This chain joins TRBV7-3 and TRBJ2-3; 7 bases are shared with TRBD2. This CDR3 has 14 amino acids. Germline trimming cut 5 bases from V and 0 bases from J; bases unmatched to any gene: 2. Germline lookup yields CDR1 SGHTA and CDR2 FQGTGA. The CDR3: CASSRGSSTDTQYF. CDR3 in DNA: TGTGCCAGCAGCCGCGGGAGTAGCACAGATACGCAGTATTTT.

The chain employs TRBV5-4 and TRBJ1-5; maybe TRBD1 (5 bases). CDR1 and CDR2 (germline): SGHNT, YYREEE (reference sequence). Trimming took off 4 bases at V and 5 bases at J, with 13 bases between the two ends. This CDR3 comprises 14 residues. CDR3 bases: TGTGCCAGCAGCCCCGGGACGGACGATCAGCCCCAGCATTTT. Its translation: CASSPGTDDQPQHF.

V is TRBV2 and J is TRBJ1-2, with 9 bases identical to TRBD1. The ends lost 6 bases at V and 5 bases at J; junction bases unmatched: 4. The CDR3 runs to 13 residues. CDR1 and CDR2 (germline): SNHLY, FYNNEI. The CDR3 sequence: CASRTGQGYGYTF. The CDR3, as DNA: TGTGCCAGCAGAACGGGACAGGGTTATGGCTACACCTTC.

This clone was seen just once. The chain combines TRBV7-2 with TRBJ1-1; D call uncertain. CDR3 length equals 15 residues. V lost 4 bases and J 1 base, leaving 13 bases between the germline ends. From germline, CDR1 is SGHTA and CDR2 FQGNSA. CDR3 sequence (DNA): TGTGCCAGCAGCTACTCACAAAACAGGAACACTGAAGCTTTCTTT. Its protein is CASSYSQNRNTEAFF.

This clone occurred a few times. This rearrangement joins TRBV4-2 to TRBJ1-6; a possible D gene is TRBD1 (5 bases). Between the trimmed V and J ends, which lost 0 bases and 10 bases, there was a span of 16 bases. From germline, CDR1 is LGHNA and CDR2 YNFKEQ. The CDR3 totals 16 residues. CDR3 sequence (DNA): TGTGCCAGCAGCCAAGATCAACCCGCATGGGGCTCACCCCTCCACTTT. Amino acids: CASSQDQPAWGSPLHF.

The V call is TRBV9, the J call TRBJ2-1; D possibly corresponds to TRBD1 (6 bases). Between the trimmed V and J ends, which lost 0 bases and 5 bases, there was a span of 15 bases. Looked up from germline, CDR1 is SGDLS and CDR2 is YYNGEE. This CDR3 contains 16 residues. DNA of the CDR3: TGTGCCAGCAGCGTAGATCTCCAGGGGCTAAACAATGAGCAGTTCTTC. It specifies CASSVDLQGLNNEQFF.

This clone was counted between two and nine times. This chain links TRBV30 with TRBJ2-2, with D hard to call. Deletions cut 5 bases from V and 6 bases from J, with 4 bases between. The CDR3 totals 10 residues. Germline V gives CDR1 GTSNPN, CDR2 SVGIG (reference sequence). The CDR3 nucleotides read TGTGCCTGGCTTTCCGGGGAGCTGTTTTTT. Its translation: CAWLSGELFF.

The rearrangement joins TRBV3-1 (or the pseudogene TRBV3-2) to TRBJ1-2; D call uncertain. V was cut by 1 base and J by 7 bases, with 16 bases left in between. The CDR3 consists of 15 residues. The germline gives CDR1 LGHDT, CDR2 YNNKEL (reference sequence). The CDR3 region has the DNA TGTGCCAGCAGCCAAGTAAGGGTGGATTTCTCTGGCTACACCTTC. This sequence encodes CASSQVRVDFSGYTF.

The rearrangement links TRBV5-5 to TRBJ2-5; 8 nucleotides align to TRBD1. Germline V gene sequence: CDR1 SGHKS, CDR2 YYEKEE (reference sequence). V shed 5 bases, J shed 4 bases, and the junction held 7 bases outside the gene matches. The CDR3 runs to 14 residues. CDR3 nucleotide sequence: TGTGCCAGCAGGCTTAGGACAGGGTCAGAGACCCAGTACTTC. This encodes CASRLRTGSETQYF.

The gene calls are TRBV27 and TRBJ2-2; D is undetermined. The CDR3 has 13 amino acids. In germline, CDR1 is MNHEY, CDR2 SMNVEV (reference sequence). The V gene lost 5 bases and the J gene lost 4 bases, with 8 bases spanning the gap. For the CDR3, the DNA is TGTGCCAGCAGTCCCGCACTCACCGGGGAGCTGTTTTTT. It translates to CASSPALTGELFF.

This clone came up once. Here the CDR3 reads CSVEVMRGPDNEQFF. The CDR3, as DNA: TGCAGCGTTGAGGTTATGCGGGGCCCTGACAATGAGCAGTTCTTC. This sequence joins TRBV29-1 and TRBJ2-1; tentatively, D is TRBD2 (6 bases). From germline, CDR1 is SQVTM and CDR2 ANQGSEA. Trimming pared 3 bases from V and 5 bases from J, leaving 17 bases between. The CDR3 runs to 15 residues.

This chain uses TRBV29-1 with TRBJ2-5; tentatively, D is TRBD2 (5 bases). The CDR3 is made up of 11 amino acids. V was shortened by 6 bases and J by 5 bases, with 10 bases between the two germline ends. The germline V gene encodes CDR1 SQVTM and CDR2 ANQGSEA. CDR3 protein: CSVREGETQYF. Here the CDR3 DNA reads TGCAGCGTCCGGGAAGGGGAGACCCAGTACTTC.

J is TRBJ1-1 and V is TRBV5-1, with 8 bases fitting TRBD1. The CDR3 loop spans 15 amino acids. Germline lookup yields CDR1 SGHRS and CDR2 YFSETQ. The V and J ends lost 0 bases and 4 bases, in that order; junction bases with no gene match: 5. This CDR3 reads CASSLGGRGLTEAFF. CDR3 nucleotides: TGCGCCAGCAGCTTGGGAGGCAGGGGGCTCACTGAAGCTTTCTTT.

This clone showed up just once. V usage is TRBV6-5 and J usage is TRBJ1-2; D perhaps matches TRBD1 (5 bases). The CDR3 spans 13 residues. CDR1 and CDR2 from the germline V gene are MNHEY and SVGAGI. V dropped 7 bases and J dropped 2 bases, with 11 bases sitting between them. The CDR3 here is CASNPQGNYGYTF. The CDR3 nucleotides read TGTGCCAGCAATCCTCAGGGCAACTATGGCTACACCTTC.

The gene calls are TRBV9 and TRBJ1-2, with a tentative D call TRBD1 (5 bases). The germline V gene encodes CDR1 SGDLS and CDR2 YYNGEE. V was cut by 3 bases and J by 7 bases, with 10 bases left in between. This CDR3 contains 12 residues. The CDR3 loop is CASSEVRGGYTF. CDR3 nucleotide sequence: TGTGCCAGCAGCGAAGTAAGGGGTGGCTACACCTTC.

Of note for this clone: The sample has other DNA sequences that encode this CDR3 too. The chain links TRBV7-3 to TRBJ1-1, with D possibly TRBD1 on 6 matching bases. Germline V CDR1 and CDR2: SGHTA, FQGTGA. The CDR3 extends over 14 amino acids. Trimming removed 1 base from V and 4 bases from J, with 10 bases in between. The CDR3 protein is CASSLKGGGTEAFF. The DNA for the CDR3 is TGTGCCAGCAGCTTAAAAGGGGGTGGCACTGAAGCTTTCTTT.

CDR3: CASSPRGNRGRTEAFF. The CDR3 coding sequence is TGTGCCAGCAGTCCAAGAGGAAACAGGGGGCGCACTGAAGCTTTCTTT. The chain employs TRBV28 and TRBJ1-1; 9 bases line up with TRBD1. This CDR3 comprises 16 residues. V shed 5 bases and J 4 bases; nucleotides not matched to a gene: 11. Germline assignment: CDR1 MDHEN and CDR2 SYDVKM.